This T cell receptor beta chain was profiled in a study of blood T cell repertoires in COVID-19. The authors' processing: Amplifying reference gene primers gave estimates of nucleated cell counts. TCRdb's copy holds only in-frame clones and misses some; the assay was immunoSEQ multiplex PCR. That table supplies the V and J calls and clone size; D and trimming were determined from the DNA. The table has 130,000 to 150,000 clones, approximately 85% seen once; the top ten hold around 8%. The CDR3 spans 15 residues. V lost 4 bases and J lost 1, with 14 bases in between. The V gene's germline CDR1 is SGHRS and CDR2 YFSETQ.

The source is an older woman with COVID-19, enrolled during active disease. The sequenced sample was peripheral blood. The chain combines TRBV5-1 with TRBJ2-5, with D perhaps TRBD1 (6 bases). This CDR3 reads CASSQGAGAQETQYF. The CDR3, as DNA: TGCGCCAGCAGCCAAGGGGCAGGGGCCCAAGAGACCCAGTACTTC.